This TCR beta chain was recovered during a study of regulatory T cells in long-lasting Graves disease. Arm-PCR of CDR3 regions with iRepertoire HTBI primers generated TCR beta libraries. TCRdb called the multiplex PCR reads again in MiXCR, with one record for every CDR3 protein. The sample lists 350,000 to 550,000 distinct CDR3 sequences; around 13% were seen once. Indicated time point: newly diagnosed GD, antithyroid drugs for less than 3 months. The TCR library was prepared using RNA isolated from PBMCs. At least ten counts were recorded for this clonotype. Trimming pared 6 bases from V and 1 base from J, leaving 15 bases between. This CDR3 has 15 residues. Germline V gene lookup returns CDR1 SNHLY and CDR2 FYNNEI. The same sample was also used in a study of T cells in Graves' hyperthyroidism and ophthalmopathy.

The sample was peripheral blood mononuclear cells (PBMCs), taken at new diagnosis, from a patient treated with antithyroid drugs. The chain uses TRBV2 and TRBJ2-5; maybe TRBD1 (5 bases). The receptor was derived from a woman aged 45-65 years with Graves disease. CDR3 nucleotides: TGTGCCAGCAGCGCAGGGTCGGTAGGCCAAGAGACCCAGTACTTC. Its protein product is CASSAGSVGQETQYF.